One and the same sample provided the 32 T cell receptor beta chains below, sequenced in a study of blood T cell repertoires in COVID-19. The method was immunoSEQ multiplex PCR; TCRdb's version includes in-frame clones alone and lacks a portion of them. In the table there are about 190,000 clones, 70% to 85% of which are singletons. The sequencing sample was made of peripheral blood. These receptors were taken from a woman between 45 and 65 years old with acute or convalescent COVID-19.

The sample holds a few counts of this clone. The chain carries TRBV3-1 (or the pseudogene TRBV3-2) and TRBJ1-2, with 7 bases matching TRBD1. CDR3 length: 15 residues. The germline V gene has CDR1 LGHDT and CDR2 YNNKEL (reference sequence). Germline trimming cut 4 bases from V and 4 bases from J; bases unmatched to any gene: 9. CDR3 sequence: CASSPEGAQSYGYTF. In DNA, the CDR3 is TGTGCCAGCAGCCCTGAGGGGGCGCAGAGCTATGGCTACACCTTC.

This sequence joins TRBV24-1 and TRBJ2-2; 11 positions agree with TRBD2. V shed 3 bases and J 3 bases; nucleotides not matched to a gene: 11. Per germline, CDR1 KGHDR and CDR2 SFDVKD. This CDR3 comprises 19 residues. The CDR3 DNA follows: TGTGCCACCAGTGATGCAACTAGCGGGGGATGGGCATACACCGGGGAGCTGTTTTTT. Translating gives CATSDATSGGWAYTGELFF.

V is TRBV11-2 and J is TRBJ1-5, with D uncertain. Trimming removed 6 bases from V and 2 bases from J, with 14 bases in between. The CDR3 totals 15 residues. Germline lookup yields CDR1 SGHAT and CDR2 FQNNGV. CDR3 coding DNA: TGTGCCAGCAGACGTCCGGGGAGGCGCAATCAGCCCCAGCATTTT. The encoded protein is CASRRPGRRNQPQHF.

This chain joins TRBV19 and TRBJ1-5; TRBD1 aligns across 9 bases. From germline, CDR1 is LNHDA and CDR2 SQIVND (reference sequence). The CDR3 is made up of 16 amino acids. V trimming: 5 bases; J trimming: 4 bases; junction bases outside the gene matches: 9. The CDR3 region is CASSASDRGANQPQHF. The CDR3 nucleotides are TGTGCCAGTAGTGCTTCGGACAGGGGAGCTAATCAGCCCCAGCATTTT. The full variable domain, its missing parts supplied by reference TRBV19 and TRBJ1-5, is DGGITQSPKYLFRKEGQNVTLSCEQNLNHDAMYWYRQDPGQGLRLIYYSQIVNDFQKGDIAEGYSVSREKKESFPLTVTSAQKNPTAFYLCASSASDRGANQPQHFGDGTRLSIL.

This rearrangement joins TRBV5-4 to TRBJ2-2; no clear D. The CDR3 is 15 amino acids. Trimming cost V 4 bases and J 1 base, with 11 bases left between them. Per germline, CDR1 SGHNT and CDR2 YYREEE (reference sequence). In DNA, the CDR3 is TGTGCCAGCAGCCCTAAGAACCAGAACACCGGGGAGCTGTTTTTT. Translating it yields CASSPKNQNTGELFF.

This chain joins TRBV28 and TRBJ2-1; D remains ambiguous. The CDR3 is 13 residues long. Per the germline V gene, CDR1 is MDHEN and CDR2 is SYDVKM. V shed 8 bases and J shed 5 bases, with 13 bases lying between them. The CDR3 nucleotides read TGTGCCAGCGCACCTAGTGTCCACAATGAGCAGTTCTTC. Amino acid sequence: CASAPSVHNEQFF.

The chain carries TRBV3-1 (or the pseudogene TRBV3-2) and TRBJ2-2; possible D gene TRBD1, 6 bases. CDR1 is LGHDT and CDR2 is YNNKEL in the germline V gene (reference sequence). Trimming pared 1 base from V and 6 bases from J, leaving 12 bases between. The CDR3 is 15 residues long. CDR3 sequence (DNA): TGTGCCAGCAGCCAAGCACAGGGTAGCCCCGGGGAGCTGTTTTTT. The encoded protein is CASSQAQGSPGELFF.

The gene calls are TRBV19 and TRBJ2-7, with 10 positions matching TRBD2. The J segment lost 3 bases and the V segment lost 6 bases, leaving 8 bases of the junction unmatched. The CDR3 covers 15 residues. CDR1 is LNHDA, CDR2 SQIVND, per germline (reference sequence). Here the CDR3 reads CASRISGTSDYEQYF. CDR3 sequence (DNA): TGTGCCAGTAGAATCTCCGGGACTAGCGACTACGAGCAGTACTTC.

The V and J genes are TRBV19 and TRBJ2-3; possibly TRBD2 for D (6 bases). This CDR3 comprises 16 residues. Trimming cost V 9 bases and J 2 bases, with 21 bases left between them. Germline CDR1 reads LNHDA; CDR2 reads SQIVND (reference sequence). CDR3 DNA sequence: TGTGCCAGCCAAGATCAACCGGGACTCTCCACAGATACGCAGTATTTT. It codes for CASQDQPGLSTDTQYF.

The genes are TRBV10-1 and TRBJ2-2, with 7 bases aligning to TRBD1. The CDR3 contains 15 residues. V lost 5 bases and J lost 0; bases outside the gene matches: 3. Germline CDR1 and CDR2: WNHNN and SYGVQD (reference sequence). The CDR3 sequence: CASSTDRSNTGELFF. CDR3 in DNA: TGCGCCAGCAGTACGGACAGGTCGAACACCGGGGAGCTGTTTTTT.

This rearrangement joins TRBV27 to TRBJ2-1, with 9 bases lining up with TRBD2. Trimming removed 6 bases from V and 8 bases from J; junction bases left unmatched: 8. Germline V gives CDR1 MNHEY, CDR2 SMNVEV (reference sequence). The CDR3 is 14 residues long. The CDR3 sequence is CASSPGLARDEQFF. The CDR3 nucleotides are TGTGCCAGCAGCCCGGGACTAGCAAGGGATGAGCAGTTCTTC.

The rearrangement joins TRBV9 to TRBJ1-1, with TRBD1 identical over 9 bases. The CDR3 runs to 18 residues. V was pared by 3 bases and J by 0 bases, with 12 bases of the junction left unmatched. The germline V gene has CDR1 SGDLS and CDR2 YYNGEE. The CDR3 DNA sequence: TGTGCCAGCAGCGCCAGCTCGGGGACAGGGACCATGAACACTGAAGCTTTCTTT. Amino acid sequence: CASSASSGTGTMNTEAFF.

This clone was picked up a small number of times. The V and J genes are TRBV6-4 and TRBJ1-1; D is undetermined. The CDR3 is 13 amino acids. Germline V gene data show CDR1 as MRHNA and CDR2 as SNTAGT. V was shortened by 4 bases and J by 0 bases, with 6 bases between the two germline ends. CDR3: CASSVHLNTEAFF. CDR3 nucleotides: TGTGCCAGCAGTGTACACCTGAACACTGAAGCTTTCTTT.

V and J are TRBV28 and TRBJ1-4; the D gene is possibly TRBD1 (6 bases). The CDR3 is 14 amino acids. CDR1 and CDR2 from the germline V gene are MDHEN and SYDVKM. Trimming took 6 bases from V and 4 from J, leaving 12 bases between them. The CDR3 DNA follows: TGTGCCAGCAGCGCTCAGGGGAATAATGAAAAACTGTTTTTT. Amino acids: CASSAQGNNEKLFF.

This chain joins TRBV2 and TRBJ2-7, with D perhaps matching TRBD1 (6 bases). There are 17 residues in the CDR3. The V gene lost 3 bases and the J gene lost 6 bases, with 24 bases spanning the gap. Germline V gene data show CDR1 as SNHLY and CDR2 as FYNNEI. The CDR3 sequence is CASSDNPGNRVIREQYF. In DNA form, the CDR3 reads TGTGCCAGCAGTGACAATCCCGGGAACAGGGTTATCCGCGAGCAGTACTTC.

The chain links TRBV30 to TRBJ1-1, with 7 nucleotides matching TRBD1. The junction had 10 bases not matched to a gene; V was cut back by 5 bases and J by 1 base. Germline V CDR1 and CDR2: GTSNPN, SVGIG (reference sequence). The CDR3 runs 15 residues. The CDR3 region is CAWDQGGPRNTEAFF. The CDR3 bases are TGTGCCTGGGACCAGGGGGGACCCCGGAACACTGAAGCTTTCTTT.

This rearrangement joins TRBV18 to TRBJ1-1, with D hard to call. CDR1 is KGHSH and CDR2 is LQKENI in the germline V gene. The CDR3 is made up of 16 amino acids. V lost 3 bases and J lost 1, with 15 bases in between. CDR3 loop: CASSPSDKIQNTEAFF. The CDR3 region has the DNA TGTGCCAGCTCACCCTCAGATAAGATACAGAACACTGAAGCTTTCTTT.

The genes are TRBV20-1 and TRBJ2-3; no reliable D call. The CDR3 runs 10 residues. V was shortened by 0 bases and J by 13 bases, with 8 bases between the two germline ends. Germline loops: CDR1 DFQATT, CDR2 SNEGSKA (reference sequence). CDR3 nucleotide sequence: TGCAGTGCTAGAGATTTGGCGGAGTATTTT. This encodes CSARDLAEYF.

The rearrangement uses TRBV27 and TRBJ1-5; a possible D gene is TRBD1 (5 bases). Germline CDR1 reads MNHEY; CDR2 reads SMNVEV (reference sequence). The CDR3 has 18 residues. The V end was cut by 6 bases, the J end by 1 base, with 22 bases between. CDR3 loop: CASSSLPPGGKSNQPQHF. For the CDR3, the DNA is TGTGCCAGCAGCTCGCTGCCCCCCGGGGGGAAGAGCAATCAGCCCCAGCATTTT.

V gene TRBV4-3 combines with J gene TRBJ2-3; 10 bases are a match to TRBD2. Unmatched junction bases numbered 6, after V lost 1 base and J lost 2 bases. Looked up from germline, CDR1 is LGHNA and CDR2 is YSLEER. This CDR3 is built from 17 residues. The CDR3 is CASSQGTSGTYTDTQYF. The CDR3, as DNA: TGCGCCAGCAGCCAAGGGACTAGCGGTACATACACAGATACGCAGTATTTT.

The chain employs TRBV14 and TRBJ1-6; D is ambiguous. Germline CDR1 reads SGHDN; CDR2 reads FVKESK. V lost 4 bases, J lost 8 bases, and 24 bases lay in between. This CDR3 region has 18 residues. The CDR3 is CASSPNSVYTPHHSPLHF. CDR3 nucleotide sequence: TGTGCCAGCAGCCCAAACAGTGTCTACACCCCCCATCATTCACCCCTCCACTTT. The whole variable domain, remainder taken from reference TRBV14 and TRBJ1-6, is EAGVTQFPSHSVIEKGQTVTLRCDPISGHDNLYWYRRVMGKEIKFLLHFVKESKQDESGMPNNRFLAERTGGTYSTLKVQPAELEDSGVYFCASSPNSVYTPHHSPLHFGNGTRLTVT.

The chain carries TRBV29-1 and TRBJ2-3, with 8 bases aligning to TRBD2. CDR3 length equals 15 residues. Looked up from germline, CDR1 is SQVTM and CDR2 is ANQGSEA. V lost 8 bases to trimming and J lost 4 bases; unmatched junction nucleotides: 14. CDR3 in DNA: TGCAGCTCCAAGGGGGGTCGGGAGGGCCCAGATACGCAGTATTTT. Its translation: CSSKGGREGPDTQYF.

V usage is TRBV7-2 and J usage is TRBJ1-4, with 11 bases lining up with TRBD1. The length of the CDR3 is 17 residues. V shed 1 base and J 8 bases; nucleotides not matched to a gene: 9. The germline V gene encodes CDR1 SGHTA and CDR2 FQGNSA. In DNA form, the CDR3 reads TGTGCCAGCAGCTTAGAGGAGGACAGGGGGCGAGAAGAAAAACTGTTTTTT. It codes for CASSLEEDRGREEKLFF.

The CDR3 bases are TGTGCCAGCAGCCCGTCTGGGGCCAACGTCCTGACTTTC. It is translated as CASSPSGANVLTF. This sequence joins TRBV12-3 or TRBV12-4 and TRBJ2-6; D uncertain. V gave up 6 bases and J gave up 1 base, with 4 bases separating them. The CDR3 has 13 amino acids.

J is TRBJ1-6 and V is TRBV6-5, with D unclear. CDR1 is MNHEY, CDR2 SVGAGI, per germline. The CDR3 spans 14 residues. The V end lost 0 bases, the J end lost 4 bases, and 4 bases lay between the germline ends. The CDR3 is CASSYSGYNSPLHF. The CDR3 coding sequence is TGTGCCAGCAGTTACTCCGGTTATAATTCACCCCTCCACTTT.

The rearrangement joins TRBV3-1 (or the pseudogene TRBV3-2) to TRBJ2-2; D uncertain. The CDR3 loop spans 12 amino acids. In germline, CDR1 is LGHDT, CDR2 YNNKEL (reference sequence). With 6 bases removed from V and 4 bases from J, the gap between germline ends came to 6 bases. CDR3 DNA sequence: TGTGCCAGCAGATTTAGCACCGGGGAGCTGTTTTTT. Translated: CASRFSTGELFF.

The chain combines TRBV6-4 with TRBJ2-3; the D gene is possibly TRBD2 (5 bases). The ends were cut back, 3 bases at V and 0 bases at J, with 10 bases in the middle. The CDR3 totals 15 residues. Germline V gene sequence: CDR1 MRHNA, CDR2 SNTAGT. The CDR3 loop is CASSEKGGSTDTQYF. The CDR3 nucleotides read TGTGCCAGCAGTGAGAAAGGCGGGAGCACAGATACGCAGTATTTT.

This clone showed up just a few times. The J gene is TRBJ1-6, the V gene TRBV12-3 or TRBV12-4; D uncertain. The CDR3 contains 13 residues. Trimming took 4 bases from V and 2 from J, leaving 3 bases between them. The CDR3 nucleotides read TGTGCCAGCAGTTACACCTATAATTCACCCCTCCACTTT. Protein: CASSYTYNSPLHF.

V is TRBV20-1 and J is TRBJ1-2, with TRBD1 identical over 9 bases. The CDR3 covers 11 residues. Germline CDR1 DFQATT, CDR2 SNEGSKA (reference sequence). V lost 3 bases to trimming and J lost 12 bases; unmatched junction nucleotides: 5. The CDR3 reads CSASDRGRNTF. The CDR3 DNA reads as TGCAGTGCTAGCGACAGGGGGAGAAACACCTTC.

The chain employs TRBV11-3 and TRBJ2-7, with D possibly matching TRBD1 (6 bases). This CDR3 region has 14 residues. Germline loops: CDR1 SGHNT, CDR2 YENEEA. Trimming pared 5 bases from V and 3 bases from J, leaving 14 bases between. The CDR3 loop reads CASSPGTNGYEQYF. For the CDR3, the DNA is TGTGCCAGCAGCCCCGGGACAAACGGCTACGAGCAGTACTTC. The full variable domain, in which reference TRBV11-3 and TRBJ2-7 provide the parts outside the CDR3, is EAGVVQSPRYKIIEKKQPVAFWCNPISGHNTLYWYLQNLGQGPELLIRYENEEAVDDSQLPKDRFSAERLKGVDSTLKIQPAELGDSAVYLCASSPGTNGYEQYFGPGTRLTVT.

CDR3 bases: TGTGCCAGCACCGACAGGGGATCTGGCTACACCTTC. This gives the protein CASTDRGSGYTF. The chain links TRBV6-5 to TRBJ1-2, with TRBD1 matching over 8 bases. The junction had 5 bases not matched to a gene; V was cut back by 7 bases and J by 7 bases. The CDR3 runs to 12 residues. Germline V gene sequence: CDR1 MNHEY, CDR2 SVGAGI.

This clone was seen once. This rearrangement joins TRBV5-8 to TRBJ1-1; D gene unclear. Germline CDR1 reads SGHTS; CDR2 reads YDEGEE. This CDR3 is 14 amino acids long. With 0 bases removed from V and 1 base from J, the gap between germline ends came to 7 bases. As DNA, the CDR3 is TGTGCCAGCAGCTTGGCAGACACGAACACTGAAGCTTTCTTT. Its translation: CASSLADTNTEAFF.